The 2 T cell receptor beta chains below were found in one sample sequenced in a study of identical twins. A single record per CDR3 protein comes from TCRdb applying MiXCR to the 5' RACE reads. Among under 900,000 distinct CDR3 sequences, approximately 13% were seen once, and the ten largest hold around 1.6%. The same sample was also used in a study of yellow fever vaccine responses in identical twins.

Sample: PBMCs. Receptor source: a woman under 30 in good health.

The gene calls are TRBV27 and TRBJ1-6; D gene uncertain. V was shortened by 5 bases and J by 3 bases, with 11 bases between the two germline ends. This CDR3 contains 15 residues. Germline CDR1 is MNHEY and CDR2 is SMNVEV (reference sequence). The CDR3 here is CASSIAGSYNSPLHF. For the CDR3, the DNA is TGTGCCAGCAGTATAGCCGGGAGCTATAATTCACCCCTCCACTTT.

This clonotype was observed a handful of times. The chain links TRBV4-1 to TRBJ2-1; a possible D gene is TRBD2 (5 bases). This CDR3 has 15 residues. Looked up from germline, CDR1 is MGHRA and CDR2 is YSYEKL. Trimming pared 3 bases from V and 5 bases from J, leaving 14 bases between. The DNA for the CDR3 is TGCGCCAGCAGCCAGGACTTAGGATCGGACAATGAGCAGTTCTTC. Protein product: CASSQDLGSDNEQFF.